This TCR beta chain originates from a study of blood T cell repertoires in COVID-19 (dated by TCRdb to 2020 to 2021). About the full investigation: Samples from collaborators originated in the United States, Italy and Spain and spanned both the acute and convalescent phases of COVID-19. Subjects who had been exposed to COVID-19, were actively infected with it, or had recovered from it provided the deeply sampled blood TCRbeta repertoires that made up the dataset. Nearly every sample came with metadata listing a de-identified subject ID, COVID-19 status, age in years and sex. Where available, HLA class I and class II types were obtained from metadata supplied by the sample provider rather than from assay-based typing. Samples were obtained from the ongoing ImmuneRACE study (first 160 participants) and from over 1,000 subjects provided by 6 global collaborators. The material from the prospective study consisted of cDNA or gDNA derived from T cells, B-cell-depleted T cells, or PBMCs. A freely available public database, intended as a resource for researchers studying the immune response to SARS-CoV-2, is where the repertoires were released. Beyond this particular receptor, the publication reports: How much clinical and demographic metadata was included differed by source and by participant, and the metadata was provided uncurated.

One collaborating source in Seattle enrolled patients while the patients were actively infected and followed the patients over time throughout the course of disease. Collaborating institutions collected whole blood in K2EDTA tubes following their own protocols. For TCRbeta analysis, collaborators shipped samples in one of three forms: frozen whole blood, isolated PBMCs, or DNA extracted from either of those sample types. In regard to this clone: Its recognized antigen is unknown. Base qualities were left out, and no much larger clone turns up one base away.

CDR1 and CDR2, per the germline V gene (reference sequence), are LGHDT and YNNKEL. Its CDR3 holds 18 amino acids, cysteine through phenylalanine. CDR3 DNA is the only sequence kept; it has 54 bases, read in frame from the first base. Here V drops 2 bases and J drops 4 bases, and the junction holds 13 bases not matched to any gene. The immunoSEQ Assay, a bias-controlled multiplex PCR, was used to amplify TCRbeta CDR3 regions from genomic DNA. The authors' analysis ran thus. The number of nucleated cells in each sample was estimated by amplification of reference gene primers within the assay. To quantify the absolute abundance of each unique TCRbeta CDR3 rearrangement, sequence reads were collapsed and filtered. For each sample, productive Simpson clonality was calculated as the square root of Simpson's diversity index across productive rearrangements. The table comes from immuneACCESS by way of TCRdb, which keeps in-frame sequences with V and J called. Part of the clones is missing from these tables; in studies checked, under half for an unresolved V gene and the rest for unknown reasons. The V and J calls and clone size are taken from that table; D and trimming were inferred from the DNA. This sample gives some 240,000 clones in total; approximately 88% of them show up just once. The top ten clonotypes cover 10% to 13% of the sample.

The sample consisted of peripheral blood. The chain joins TRBV3-1 (or the pseudogene TRBV3-2) to TRBJ2-1; the junction holds 8 bases that match TRBD2. This clonotype originated in a woman in her 70s with COVID-19, enrolled during active disease. The nucleotide sequence reads TGTGCCAGCAGCCAACTTTCCATAGCGGGGAAATCTTACAATGAGCAGTTCTTC. This sequence encodes CASSQLSIAGKSYNEQFF.